These 18 T cell receptor beta chains originate from one sample sequenced in a study of T cells after yellow fever vaccination. TCRdb redid the calling of the 5' RACE reads with MiXCR, one entry per CDR3 protein. Among about 30,000 distinct CDR3 sequences, 5% were seen once, and the ten largest hold roughly 39%. Sample: CD8+ T cells sorted from PBMCs, taken 10 days after the yellow fever booster vaccination. Receptors were obtained from a young man who received the YFV17D yellow fever vaccine.

In this sample, this clonotype turned up many times. The chain carries TRBV20-1 and TRBJ2-1; 9 nucleotides align to TRBD1. The CDR3 spans 16 residues. Germline V gene data show CDR1 as DFQATT and CDR2 as SNEGSKA (reference sequence). V shed 1 base and J 5 bases; nucleotides not matched to a gene: 9. CDR3 protein: CSARAHTGGEDNEQFF. The CDR3 coding sequence is TGCAGTGCTAGAGCCCATACAGGGGGCGAGGACAATGAGCAGTTCTTC.

This clonotype was seen a few times. The chain links TRBV25-1 to TRBJ2-6, with no clear D. This CDR3 comprises 19 residues. Germline V lookup: CDR1 MGHDK, CDR2 SYGVNS. Trimming left V 3 bases short and J 1 base short, with 19 bases between. This chain's CDR3 is CASSDPAWSTLSGANVLTF. Written as DNA, the CDR3 is TGTGCCAGCAGTGACCCCGCGTGGAGCACCTTATCTGGGGCCAACGTCCTGACTTTC.

This clonotype came up many times. The chain is built from TRBV12-3 or TRBV12-4 and TRBJ2-3; D call uncertain. CDR3 length equals 15 residues. V was clipped by 1 base and J by 1 base, with 9 bases between them. CDR3 sequence (DNA): TGTGCCAGCAGTTTAGGGACCTCTGGCACAGATACGCAGTATTTT. Translation: CASSLGTSGTDTQYF.

This clonotype was seen many times. The V call is TRBV12-3 or TRBV12-4, the J call TRBJ2-3; D is uncertain. This CDR3 has 15 residues. V was shortened by 3 bases and J by 1 base, with 11 bases between the two germline ends. CDR3 residues: CASSLGPSGTDTQYF. The CDR3 DNA follows: TGTGCCAGCAGTTTGGGTCCTTCGGGCACAGATACGCAGTATTTT.

This clonotype appeared many times. The chain combines TRBV20-1 with TRBJ2-1; D possibly corresponds to TRBD2 (6 bases). CDR3 size: 14 residues. The germline V and J ends were trimmed by 8 bases and 6 bases, with 20 bases remaining between them. Germline V lookup: CDR1 DFQATT, CDR2 SNEGSKA (reference sequence). CDR3 coding DNA: TGCAGTCCACTGGTGGGCGGGACGGTCAATGAGCAGTTCTTC. Translating gives CSPLVGGTVNEQFF.

The table lists this clonotype with a few counts. The chain couples TRBV5-1 to TRBJ2-6; D unclear. Germline V lookup: CDR1 SGHRS, CDR2 YFSETQ. The CDR3 is 18 amino acids. V was clipped by 0 bases and J by 0 bases, with 13 bases between them. The CDR3, as DNA: TGCGCCAGCAGCTTGGACCCATTCCTAAACTCTGGGGCCAACGTCCTGACTTTC. Translating gives CASSLDPFLNSGANVLTF.

This clonotype was counted many times. The chain combines TRBV20-1 with TRBJ2-5, with 7 nucleotides matching TRBD2. Germline V gene lookup returns CDR1 DFQATT and CDR2 SNEGSKA (reference sequence). The V segment lost 0 bases and the J segment 5 bases; nucleotides outside the gene matches: 9. The CDR3 is made up of 15 amino acids. The CDR3 is CSARDQAGVAETQYF. CDR3 bases: TGCAGTGCTAGAGATCAGGCGGGAGTGGCTGAGACCCAGTACTTC.

At least ten counts were recorded for this clonotype. The chain has TRBV6-5 and TRBJ2-7, with D unclear. CDR1 is MNHEY and CDR2 is SVGAGI in the germline V gene. V dropped 2 bases and J dropped 3 bases, with 8 bases sitting between them. The CDR3 spans 13 residues. Here the CDR3 reads CASSYGNGYEQYF. For the CDR3, the DNA is TGTGCCAGCAGTTACGGGAACGGCTACGAGCAGTACTTC.

This clonotype was seen repeatedly, ten times or more. The chain links TRBV5-5 to TRBJ1-2; 8 bases are a match to TRBD1. V lost 4 bases and J lost 6; bases outside the gene matches: 11. The CDR3 extends over 15 amino acids. Germline CDR1 and CDR2: SGHKS and YYEKEE (reference sequence). The CDR3: CASSRRTGGDHGYTF. CDR3 DNA: TGTGCCAGCAGCCGCCGTACAGGGGGAGATCATGGCTACACCTTC.

In this sample, this clonotype turned up many times. The CDR3 sequence is CATSDPGLAANNEQFF. The DNA of the CDR3 is TGTGCCACCAGTGATCCGGGACTAGCGGCAAACAATGAGCAGTTCTTC. This sequence joins TRBV24-1 and TRBJ2-1, with 11 nucleotides matching TRBD2. Trimming removed 3 bases from V and 5 bases from J; junction bases left unmatched: 5. Germline V CDR1 and CDR2: KGHDR, SFDVKD. The CDR3 is 16 residues long.

This clonotype was seen many times. The chain is built from TRBV3-1 and TRBJ2-1; tentative D call: TRBD2 (6 bases). The CDR3 sequence is 15 residues long. Trimming took 1 base from V and 8 from J, leaving 15 bases between them. The germline gives CDR1 LGHDT, CDR2 YNNKEL (reference sequence). CDR3 coding DNA: TGTGCCAGCAGCCAAGTATCGGGGGTCATCGATGAGCAGTTCTTC. Amino acid sequence: CASSQVSGVIDEQFF.

This clonotype was detected many times. The chain carries TRBV7-2 and TRBJ2-7, with 7 nucleotides matching TRBD2. V lost 2 bases and J lost 6; bases outside the gene matches: 7. The CDR3 runs to 14 residues. CDR1 is SGHTA and CDR2 is FQGNSA in the germline V gene. CDR3 residues: CASSLRLAYGEQYF. CDR3 nucleotides: TGTGCCAGCAGCTTAAGACTAGCTTACGGCGAGCAGTACTTC.

In its sample, this clonotype was seen many times. The rearrangement links TRBV29-1 to TRBJ2-5, with D unresolved. CDR1 SQVTM and CDR2 ANQGSEA come from the germline V gene. This CDR3 spans 13 amino acids. Trimming shortened V by 5 bases and J by 2 bases, and 12 bases separated the two germline ends. CDR3 residues: CSVRWAVQETQYF. The CDR3 DNA follows: TGCAGCGTTCGCTGGGCGGTTCAAGAGACCCAGTACTTC.

As to this clonotype: This may stem from a read error, because a much larger clone lies one nucleotide away. The gene calls are TRBV20-1 and TRBJ2-2; D remains unclear. This CDR3 spans 11 amino acids. From germline, CDR1 is DFQATT and CDR2 SNEGSKA (reference sequence). The CDR3 reads CSAELTEELFF. The DNA for the CDR3 is TGCAGTGCTGAACTCACCGAGGAGCTGTTTTTT.

On this clonotype itself: One base away lies a much larger clone, so this may be a sequencing read error. The chain joins TRBV7-9 to TRBJ1-5; weak D call: TRBD1 (5 bases). Germline assignment: CDR1 SEHNR and CDR2 FQNEAQ (reference sequence). The CDR3 is 14 residues long. V lost 0 bases and J lost 11, with 14 bases in between. CDR3 protein: CASSLAGERQTQHF. CDR3 coding DNA: TGTGCCAGCAGCTTAGCGGGGGAGCGGCAGACCCAGCATTTT. The entire variable domain, with the rest obtained from reference TRBV7-9 and TRBJ1-5, is as follows: DTGVSQNPRHKITKRGQNVTFRCDPISEHNRLYWYRQTLGQGPEFLTYFQNEAQLEKSRLLSDRFSAERPKGSFSTLEIQRTEQGDSAMYLCASSLAGERQTQHFGDGTRLSIL.

A remark on this clonotype: Possible read error: a much larger clone is one base away. This chain uses TRBV12-3 or TRBV12-4 with TRBJ2-3; D is possibly TRBD1 (5 bases). The CDR3 covers 12 residues. Trimming pared 6 bases from V and 7 bases from J, leaving 11 bases between. The CDR3 sequence: CASSPDSNTQYF. The CDR3 DNA is TGTGCCAGCAGCCCCGACAGTAATACGCAGTATTTT.

This clonotype has ten or more counts. J is TRBJ2-1 and V is TRBV6-1; D is perhaps TRBD2 (6 bases). Germline V gene data show CDR1 as MNHNS and CDR2 as SASEGT. V dropped 6 bases and J dropped 0 bases, with 12 bases sitting between them. CDR3 length equals 15 residues. The CDR3 loop reads CASRAEGSSYNEQFF. Here the CDR3 DNA reads TGTGCCAGCAGGGCGGAGGGGAGCTCCTACAATGAGCAGTTCTTC.

This clonotype appeared many times. This chain uses TRBV25-1 with TRBJ2-1; the match to TRBD1 covers 8 bases. The CDR3 consists of 14 residues. Germline CDR1 MGHDK, CDR2 SYGVNS. V trimming: 8 bases; J trimming: 6 bases; junction bases outside the gene matches: 9. CDR3: CASAQGAQGNEQFF. CDR3 nucleotides: TGTGCCAGCGCGCAGGGGGCGCAGGGCAATGAGCAGTTCTTC.